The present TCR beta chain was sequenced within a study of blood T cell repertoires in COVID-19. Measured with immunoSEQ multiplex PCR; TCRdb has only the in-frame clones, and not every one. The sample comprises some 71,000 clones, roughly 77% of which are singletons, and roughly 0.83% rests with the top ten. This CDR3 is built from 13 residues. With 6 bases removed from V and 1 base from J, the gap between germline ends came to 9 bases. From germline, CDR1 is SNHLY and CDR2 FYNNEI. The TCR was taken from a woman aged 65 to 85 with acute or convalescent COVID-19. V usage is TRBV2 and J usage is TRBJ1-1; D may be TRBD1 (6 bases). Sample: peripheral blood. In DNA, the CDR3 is TGTGCCAGCAGACCGACAGGGAACACTGAAGCTTTCTTT. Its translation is CASRPTGNTEAFF.